Listed below are T cell receptor beta chains from one sample, sequenced in a study of control samples from healthy donors and cancer patients. Some clones are missing from TCRdb's copy, which holds only in-frame ones; the method was immunoSEQ multiplex PCR. This sample has some 65,000 clones; approximately 80% occur once, and the top ten carry around 2.8%. Specimen: PBMCs. Receptor source: a woman between 45 and 65 years old with lung cancer. Both conserved end residues are part of each CDR3. The D gene is left open where the match is weak. Not all rows give a size; the values are once, few, many and, for expanded clones, a class.

d_call j_call clone_size v_call cdr3_nt cdr3_aa
NA TRBJ1-5 NA TRBV6-2/TRBV6-3 TGTGCCAGCAGTTTTACAGGCCGTTGGCAGCCCCAGCATTTT CASSFTGRWQPQHF
NA TRBJ1-6 NA TRBV28 TGTGCCAGCAGTTCGACAGGATTTAATTCACCCCTCCACTTT CASSSTGFNSPLHF
NA TRBJ1-1 NA TRBV28 TGTGCCAGCAGTTTACCCCCAGGTATGAACACTGAAGCTTTCTTT CASSLPPGMNTEAFF
NA TRBJ1-1 NA TRBV29-1 TGCAGCGTTGTGGACCCTGCGAGCACTGAAGCTTTCTTT CSVVDPASTEAFF
NA TRBJ2-7 NA TRBV11-2 TGTGCCAGCAGCTTGGACTTAAACGAGCAGTACTTC CASSLDLNEQYF
NA TRBJ2-5 NA TRBV20-1 TGCAGTGCTAGTCCCTTAGTGGGGACCCAGTACTTC CSASPLVGTQYF
TRBD1 TRBJ1-3 NA TRBV5-4 TGTGCCAGCAGCTTGGGACAGGGGGCCACAGGAAACACCATATATTTT CASSLGQGATGNTIYF
TRBD2 TRBJ2-1 NA TRBV29-1 TGCAGCGTTGAAGGACTAGCGGGGCTCGACAATGAGCAGTTCTTC CSVEGLAGLDNEQFF
TRBD1 TRBJ2-5 NA TRBV13 TGTGCCAGCAGCTTAGAACAGGGGGGCGCAGAGACCCAGTACTTC CASSLEQGGAETQYF
TRBD2 TRBJ2-3 NA TRBV25-1 TGTGCCAGCAGGGGAGGGACCTATACGCAGTATTTT CASRGGTYTQYF
TRBD1 TRBJ1-6 NA TRBV5-1 TGCGCCAGCAGCGGGGGGGACAGGAATTCACCCCTCCACTTT CASSGGDRNSPLHF
NA TRBJ1-4 NA TRBV2 TGTGCCAGCAGTGAATGGGGGGTCATTAATGAAAAACTGTTTTTT CASSEWGVINEKLFF
NA TRBJ1-1 NA TRBV27 TGTGCCAGCAGTTTAATGGCAGCTATGAACACTGAAGCTTTCTTT CASSLMAAMNTEAFF
NA TRBJ1-1 NA TRBV7-2 TGTGCCAGCAGCTTAGACGGGGGGACTGAAGCTTTCTTT CASSLDGGTEAFF
TRBD2 TRBJ2-3 few TRBV7-2 TGTGCCAGCAGCTTACAGACTAGCGGGGGGTCTACTAGCACAGATACGCAGTATTTT CASSLQTSGGSTSTDTQYF
NA TRBJ1-1 NA TRBV3-1/TRBV3-2 TGTGCCAGCAGCCAAGAAGGGTACACTGAAGCTTTCTTT CASSQEGYTEAFF
NA TRBJ1-2 NA TRBV30 TGTGCCTGGAGCAGGGATTATGGCTACACCTTC CAWSRDYGYTF
NA TRBJ2-5 few TRBV30 TGTGCCTGGAGGCGCGCGGCCTTAGGCCCCCAAGAGACCCAGTACTTC CAWRRAALGPQETQYF
TRBD1 TRBJ1-2 NA TRBV29-1 TGCAGCGGGGAGGGACAGGGCGACGGCTACACCTTC CSGEGQGDGYTF
NA TRBJ1-1 once TRBV5-6 TGTGCCAGCAGCTTGGCCTGGGGGGAGGCTTTCTTT CASSLAWGEAFF
NA TRBJ1-1 NA TRBV9 TGTGCCAGCAGCGTAGGAGGAGGACCGAACACTGAAGCTTTCTTT CASSVGGGPNTEAFF
NA TRBJ1-2 NA TRBV19 TGTGCCAGTGGGGACACATCCGAGGCCTATGGCTACACCTTC CASGDTSEAYGYTF
NA TRBJ2-5 NA TRBV2 TGTGCCAGCAGCCGGGGGCTCTCCCTTGAAACCCAGTACTTC CASSRGLSLETQYF
NA TRBJ2-3 once TRBV6-5 TGTGCCAGCAGTACCCGTGGACTCAAAGATACGCAGTATTTT CASSTRGLKDTQYF
NA TRBJ1-2 NA TRBV30 TGTGCCTGGAGTGTACGAGGGGGACCCGCTAACTATGGCTACACCTTC CAWSVRGGPANYGYTF
NA TRBJ1-2 NA TRBV29-1 TGCAGCGTTATCCACAGCCTCTATGGCTACACCTTC CSVIHSLYGYTF
NA TRBJ1-1 NA TRBV6-2/TRBV6-3 TGTGCCAGCAGCCCGTTGGGGGAGGACACTGAAGCTTTCTTT CASSPLGEDTEAFF
NA TRBJ1-1 once TRBV7-8 TGTGCCAGCAGCTTAAACGGGATTTTACAGGGGAACACTGAAGCTTTCTTT CASSLNGILQGNTEAFF
NA TRBJ1-1 NA TRBV21-1 TGTGCCAGCAGCTTTCGGGGCCACGCGGGGAACACTGAAGCTTTCTTT CASSFRGHAGNTEAFF
NA TRBJ2-7 NA TRBV11-2 TGTGCCAGCAGCTTAAATAGAGCCTCCTACGAGCAGTACTTC CASSLNRASYEQYF
TRBD2 TRBJ2-7 few TRBV7-3 TGTGCCAGCAGCTTAGGAGTAGCGGGTACCGAGCAGTACTTC CASSLGVAGTEQYF
NA TRBJ2-7 NA TRBV12-5 TGTGCTAGTGGTTTTAACAGCGCCTACGAGCAGTACTTC CASGFNSAYEQYF
TRBD1 TRBJ1-5 NA TRBV7-2 TGTGCCAGCAGCGTGGACAGGGAGATTGAGCCCCAGCATTTT CASSVDREIEPQHF
TRBD1 TRBJ1-6 NA TRBV4-2 TGTGCCAGCAGCCAAGGACTCCAGGGGGTCGGGTCACCCCTCCACTTT CASSQGLQGVGSPLHF
NA TRBJ1-1 few TRBV12-3/TRBV12-4 TGTGCCAGCAGTTTGGGGGTGAACACTGAAGCTTTCTTT CASSLGVNTEAFF
NA TRBJ1-2 NA TRBV10-2 TGCGCCAGCAGTGAGTCGAGAGGACGCTATGGCTACACCTTC CASSESRGRYGYTF
NA TRBJ2-7 NA TRBV14 TGTGCCAGCAGCCAAGAAGACAGCCTAACCTACGAGCAGTACTTC CASSQEDSLTYEQYF
NA TRBJ1-6 NA TRBV27 TGTGCCAGCAGTTCCGGGGGTAGCTCCTATAATTCACCCCTCCACTTT CASSSGGSSYNSPLHF
NA TRBJ1-2 NA TRBV6-2/TRBV6-3 TGTGCCAGCAGTTATTTTGCCAGGGACAACTATGGCTACACCTTC CASSYFARDNYGYTF
TRBD2 TRBJ2-5 NA TRBV9 TGTGCCAGCAGCGTACTTAGCGGGGGGCAAGAGACCCAGTACTTC CASSVLSGGQETQYF
NA TRBJ1-5 NA TRBV29-1 TGCAGCGTTATGGGCGGGCTCAATCAGCCCCAGCATTTT CSVMGGLNQPQHF
TRBD1 TRBJ1-2 NA TRBV5-4 TGTGCCAGCAGCTTTGACAGGGTGGGTGGCTACACCTTC CASSFDRVGGYTF